This is a list of T cell receptor beta chains from one sample in a study of vaccination and CD4 T cells after COVID-19. These TCRs are of unknown antigen specificity. TCRdb re-called the PCR reads with MiXCR, one entry per CDR3 protein. The table has 17,000 or so distinct CDR3 sequences, roughly 77% seen once. Sequenced input: CD4+ T cells from blood, cultured in vitro. The receptor source for this set is a human donor who had recovered from COVID-19. The CDR3 runs from the conserved cysteine through the conserved F or W. The D gene is left open where the match is weak. Clone size is stated in some rows and not others, as once, few, many or a class when expanded.

TGTGCCAGCAGCCGATTTGGACAATCAGCTGAAGCTTTCTTT	CASSRFGQSAEAFF	TRBV7-9	TRBJ1-1	NA	NA
TGCAGTGCTAGAGATCGGCACACTGAAGCTTTCTTT	CSARDRHTEAFF	TRBV20-1	TRBJ1-1	NA	few
TGTGCCAGCAGAACCCACAGGGGCGGCTACACCTTC	CASRTHRGGYTF	TRBV28	TRBJ1-2	TRBD1	NA
TGTGCCAGCAGTGAAAATCCCGATCAGCCCCAGCATTTT	CASSENPDQPQHF	TRBV6-1	TRBJ1-5	NA	NA
TGTGCCAGCAGCAAAGAAGCCGGCTACGAGCAGTACTTC	CASSKEAGYEQYF	TRBV21-1	TRBJ2-7	NA	NA
TGCAGTGCTAAGGGGGGGGCCCGCAGGGGCACAGATACGCAGTATTTT	CSAKGGARRGTDTQYF	TRBV20-1	TRBJ2-3	NA	few
TGTGCCAGCAGCGAGAATATGGCCTACGAGCAGTACTTC	CASSENMAYEQYF	TRBV2	TRBJ2-7	NA	NA
TGTGCCAGCAGCCTGACAGGGGGCGCGGGGGAAAAACTGTTTTTT	CASSLTGGAGEKLFF	TRBV7-2	TRBJ1-4	TRBD1	once
TGCAGTGCCCCCCTCGGGTCGGGAAAACTGTTTTTT	CSAPLGSGKLFF	TRBV20-1	TRBJ1-4	NA	NA
TGTGCCAGCAGTTTAGGAGGGTTTGATGAAGCTTTCTTT	CASSLGGFDEAFF	TRBV12-3/TRBV12-4	TRBJ1-1	NA	NA
TGTGCCAGCTCCCCTCGGAGCGGGAGGGCCGGTAATGAGCAGTTCTTC	CASSPRSGRAGNEQFF	TRBV11-2	TRBJ2-1	TRBD2	NA
TGTGCCAGCAGTTACTCGAGGGCGGGCACTGAAGCTTTCTTT	CASSYSRAGTEAFF	TRBV6-2/TRBV6-3	TRBJ1-1	NA	NA
TGTGCCAGCAGTTACGGGGGAAGTAACAATCAGCCCCAGCATTTT	CASSYGGSNNQPQHF	TRBV6-2/TRBV6-3	TRBJ1-5	NA	NA
TGTGCCAGCAGTTACCTAGACAGAAACTATGGCTACACCTTC	CASSYLDRNYGYTF	TRBV6-5	TRBJ1-2	NA	NA
TGTGCCAGTAGTGTCGTCTCGGCACGCAATCAGCCCCAGCATTTT	CASSVVSARNQPQHF	TRBV19	TRBJ1-5	NA	few
TGTGCCAGCAGCTTAGATTCCCGGGCTCCGAAACATGGCTACACCTTC	CASSLDSRAPKHGYTF	TRBV11-3	TRBJ1-2	NA	NA
TGTGCCAGCCGGGGGACCCGGGACTATGGCTACACCTTC	CASRGTRDYGYTF	TRBV2	TRBJ1-2	NA	NA
TGCAGCGTTGTGGACAGGGGAATAGTCTACACCTTC	CSVVDRGIVYTF	TRBV29-1	TRBJ1-2	TRBD1	NA
TGTGCCAGCAGCTCCTCCTTTGGAGATACGCAGTATTTT	CASSSSFGDTQYF	TRBV7-2	TRBJ2-3	NA	NA
TGTGCCAGCAGCCGGGACAACCTTAGCACAGATACGCAGTATTTT	CASSRDNLSTDTQYF	TRBV6-1	TRBJ2-3	NA	NA
TGTGCCAGCAACCGAAGGACGGGGATTTATGGCTACACCTTC	CASNRRTGIYGYTF	TRBV11-2	TRBJ1-2	NA	few
TGTGCCACCAGCGGACCTCCGGACAGGAACGGGGAGCTGTTTTTT	CATSGPPDRNGELFF	TRBV15	TRBJ2-2	TRBD1	NA
TGCGCCAGCAGCCAACAAGCCGGACGACAGGGGAATCAGCCCCAGCATTTT	CASSQQAGRQGNQPQHF	TRBV4-1	TRBJ1-5	TRBD1	NA
TGTGCCTGGAGTACGGCCAGGGGAGGGTCAGGAGCTTTCTTT	CAWSTARGGSGAFF	TRBV30	TRBJ1-1	NA	NA
TGTGCCAGCACCATGGAGGGTTCCTATGGCTACACCTTC	CASTMEGSYGYTF	TRBV11-2	TRBJ1-2	NA	NA
TGTGCCAGCAGCTTAGGGGATCCTGGGGCAGATACGCAGTATTTT	CASSLGDPGADTQYF	TRBV7-9	TRBJ2-3	NA	NA
TGTGCCACCAGTGATTTCCGGGGGGAGCTGTTTTTT	CATSDFRGELFF	TRBV24-1	TRBJ2-2	NA	NA
TGTGCCAGCAGCTCGCCTAGCGGGGAGAGCACAGATACGCAGTATTTT	CASSSPSGESTDTQYF	TRBV11-3	TRBJ2-3	TRBD2	once
TGTGCCAGTACCAGGACAGAAAATCAGCCCCAGCATTTT	CASTRTENQPQHF	TRBV19	TRBJ1-5	NA	few
TGTGCCAGCAGATTGAATAGCAATCAGCCCCAGCATTTT	CASRLNSNQPQHF	TRBV6-1	TRBJ1-5	NA	NA
TGCAGCGTTGACAGTGGCTATGGCTACACCTTC	CSVDSGYGYTF	TRBV29-1	TRBJ1-2	NA	NA
TGTGCCAGCAGTCCACTAGCGGGAATCCGCGAGCAGTACTTC	CASSPLAGIREQYF	TRBV12-3/TRBV12-4	TRBJ2-7	TRBD2	once
TGTGCCAGCAGCCCACCGAACAACTATGGCTACACCTTC	CASSPPNNYGYTF	TRBV7-2	TRBJ1-2	NA	NA
TGTGCCAGCAGTACCGACAGGAGGTTTAGCTACACCTTC	CASSTDRRFSYTF	TRBV27	TRBJ1-2	NA	few
TGTGCCAGCAGTTATAGCCCCAGGGAGCCCCAGCATTTT	CASSYSPREPQHF	TRBV6-5	TRBJ1-5	NA	NA